Listed below are T cell receptor beta chains from one sample, sequenced in a study of blood T cells in healthy people across ages. Each CDR3 protein gets one entry after TCRdb re-called the 5' RACE reads with MiXCR. The table has 730,000 or so distinct CDR3 sequences, roughly 47% seen once. Sequenced sample: blood. These receptors were collected from a woman in her sixties in good health. Both conserved end residues are part of each CDR3. D genes are given only for firm matches. Clone size appears in some rows only: once, few, many, or a class for an expanded clone.

v_call	d_call	clone_size	j_call	cdr3_aa	cdr3_nt
TRBV5-1	NA	few	TRBJ2-5	CASSSPGPQETQYF	TGCGCCAGCAGCAGTCCGGGACCACAAGAGACCCAGTACTTC
TRBV6-2/TRBV6-3	TRBD2	many	TRBJ2-1	CASSPLAGEQFF	TGTGCCAGCAGCCCACTAGCGGGAGAGCAGTTCTTC
TRBV20-1	NA	NA	TRBJ2-1	CSASREPYNEQFF	TGCAGTGCAAGCCGGGAACCCTACAATGAGCAGTTCTTC
TRBV27	NA	few	TRBJ1-2	CASSPEPPQALFAYTF	TGTGCCAGCAGTCCGGAGCCCCCGCAGGCACTGTTTGCCTACACCTTC
TRBV7-2	NA	NA	TRBJ2-7	CASSRSGHSSEQYF	TGTGCCAGCAGCCGATCCGGACATAGCTCCGAGCAGTACTTC
TRBV7-6	NA	few	TRBJ2-3	CASSLTIPNTQYF	TGTGCCAGCAGCTTAACTATCCCGAATACGCAGTATTTT
TRBV6-5	NA	few	TRBJ2-7	CASSYRGSGYEQYF	TGTGCCAGCAGTTACCGGGGGAGTGGGTACGAGCAGTACTTC
TRBV4-2	TRBD1	many	TRBJ2-5	CASSRGTAQETQYF	TGTGCCAGCAGCCGGGGGACAGCTCAAGAGACCCAGTACTTC
TRBV5-1	NA	few	TRBJ2-2	CASSLGTLNTGELFF	TGCGCCAGCAGCTTGGGGACACTGAACACCGGGGAGCTGTTTTTT
TRBV2	TRBD1	NA	TRBJ2-5	CASRGDRSQETQYF	TGTGCCAGCAGGGGGGACAGATCCCAAGAGACCCAGTACTTC
TRBV4-3	TRBD2	many	TRBJ2-1	CASSQGGSGYNEQFF	TGCGCCAGCAGCCAAGGAGGTAGCGGGTACAATGAGCAGTTCTTC
TRBV5-5	TRBD1	few	TRBJ2-1	CASSLEPDRAYNEQFF	TGTGCCAGCAGCTTGGAACCGGACAGGGCCTACAATGAGCAGTTCTTC
TRBV6-1	TRBD1	NA	TRBJ1-6	CASSENRGDNSPLHF	TGTGCCAGCAGTGAAAACAGGGGGGATAATTCACCCCTCCACTTT
TRBV11-2	NA	NA	TRBJ1-2	CASGLEGFGYTF	TGTGCCAGCGGCTTAGAGGGGTTTGGCTACACCTTC
TRBV29-1	TRBD2	NA	TRBJ2-1	CSVEARLAGGPGGQFF	TGCAGCGTTGAAGCCCGACTAGCGGGAGGGCCTGGAGGGCAGTTCTTC
TRBV28	NA	NA	TRBJ1-1	CASSARLGTGDTEAFF	TGTGCCAGCAGCGCTAGGCTAGGGACCGGGGACACTGAAGCTTTCTTT
TRBV5-1	NA	few	TRBJ1-1	CASSLVVSGTEAFF	TGCGCCAGCAGCTTGGTTGTTTCGGGGACTGAAGCTTTCTTT
TRBV5-1	NA	NA	TRBJ1-2	CASSLYDGRNGYIF	TGCGCCAGCAGCTTGTACGACGGGCGCAATGGCTACATCTTC
TRBV28	NA	NA	TRBJ2-1	CASILRPGSYNGQFF	TGTGCCAGCATTCTAAGGCCGGGCTCCTACAATGGGCAGTTCTTC
TRBV12-3/TRBV12-4	NA	NA	TRBJ1-1	CASSLTSTGGGTEAFF	TGTGCCAGCAGTTTAACCTCGACGGGGGGCGGCACTGAAGCTTTCTTT
TRBV12-3/TRBV12-4	NA	few	TRBJ1-2	CASSQNSGGDRGGYTF	TGTGCCAGCAGCCAAAACAGTGGAGGGGACCGTGGAGGCTACACCTTC
TRBV5-1	NA	NA	TRBJ2-2	CASSLAAGPGELFF	TGCGCCAGCAGCTTGGCTGCAGGTCCCGGGGAGCTGTTTTTT
TRBV12-3/TRBV12-4	TRBD1	NA	TRBJ1-6	CASSLYRGRLGPLHF	TGTGCCAGCAGCTTGTACAGGGGGCGGTTAGGACCCCTCCACTTT
TRBV10-2	NA	many	TRBJ2-1	CASGRGQTLYNEQFF	TGCGCCAGCGGGAGGGGACAGACTCTATACAATGAGCAGTTCTTC
TRBV12-3/TRBV12-4	NA	NA	TRBJ2-4	CASSLALMGIRAKNIQYF	TGTGCCAGCAGTTTAGCGCTTATGGGCATTCGGGCCAAAAACATTCAGTACTTC
TRBV4-3	TRBD2	few	TRBJ2-3	CASSYSGSLADTQYF	TGCGCCAGCAGTTATAGCGGGAGTCTCGCAGATACGCAGTATTTT
TRBV7-9	TRBD1	NA	TRBJ1-4	CASSSQGAAHNEKLFF	TGTGCCAGCAGCTCCCAGGGGGCGGCTCACAATGAAAAACTGTTTTTT